Each of the 9 T cell receptor beta chains below was sequenced from the same sample in a study of regulatory T cells in long-lasting Graves disease. Time point here: persistent/refractory GD, antithyroid drugs over 5 years with positive TRAb. Preparation of the TCR library used RNA extracted from PBMCs. Arm-PCR of CDR3 regions and iRepertoire HTBI primers were used to build TCR beta libraries. TCRdb reanalysed the multiplex PCR reads using MiXCR and keeps one entry per CDR3 protein. The sample includes about 420,000 distinct CDR3 sequences, around a quarter of them seen just once. The sequencing here drew on peripheral blood mononuclear cells (PBMCs), taken when the disease was refractory, from a patient treated with antithyroid drugs. The receptors originated from a female donor with Graves disease.

This clonotype was detected a few times. V usage is TRBV19 and J usage is TRBJ2-7, with 10 bases that match TRBD1. CDR3 size: 16 residues. J lost 5 bases, V lost 8 bases, and 15 bases had no gene match. CDR1 and CDR2 (germline): LNHDA, SQIVND (reference sequence). The CDR3 here is CASGLITGQGRNEQYF. CDR3 in DNA: TGTGCCAGTGGTCTTATAACGGGACAGGGGAGGAACGAGCAGTACTTC.

The count of this clonotype is one. A much larger clone differs from this one at a single base, so this may be a read error. CDR3 nucleotide sequence: TGTGCCAGCAGTTTACGCTCTTCGAGCGTCTACGAGCAGTACTTC. It encodes CASSLRSSSVYEQYF. This chain connects TRBV28 to TRBJ2-7; D is uncertain. This CDR3 comprises 15 residues. Trimming took off 2 bases at V and 3 bases at J, with 14 bases between the two ends. Germline assignment: CDR1 MDHEN and CDR2 SYDVKM.

The chain joins TRBV3-1 to TRBJ2-3; 9 nucleotides align to TRBD1. Trimming took 4 bases from V and 3 from J; bases not matched to a gene: 5. In germline, CDR1 is LGHDT, CDR2 YNNKEL (reference sequence). CDR3 length equals 15 residues. The CDR3 loop is CASSLEQGATDTQYF. The CDR3 nucleotides are TGTGCCAGCAGCCTAGAACAGGGGGCAACAGATACGCAGTATTTT.

This chain joins TRBV30 and TRBJ1-5; TRBD1 aligns across 7 bases. The V gene end was trimmed by 2 bases and the J gene end by 1 base; junction bases not matched to a gene: 5. Germline V CDR1 and CDR2: GTSNPN, SVGIG (reference sequence). This CDR3 spans 15 amino acids. The CDR3 DNA is TGTGCCTGGAGTCAGGGGGTAGGCAGCAATCAGCCCCAGCATTTT. This codes for CAWSQGVGSNQPQHF.

The chain is built from TRBV6-2 or TRBV6-3 and TRBJ2-3; the D call may be TRBD1 or TRBD2 (5 bases each). Trimming stripped 0 bases from V and 6 bases from J, with 13 bases between. The CDR3 is 15 amino acids. Germline-derived CDR1 and CDR2 are MNHEY and SVGEGT. CDR3 sequence: CASSYSGQDSDTQYF. The CDR3 bases are TGTGCCAGCAGTTACTCGGGGCAGGACTCGGATACGCAGTATTTT.

Worth noting for this clonotype: This sequence may be a read error, since a much larger clone differs from it by one base. V and J are TRBV2 and TRBJ2-2; D remains unclear. V shed 8 bases and J shed 4 bases, with 11 bases lying between them. CDR1 and CDR2 from the germline V gene are SNHLY and FYNNEI. This CDR3 comprises 13 residues. CDR3 in DNA: TGTGCCAGCGGTCCAGAGAGCACCGGGGAGCTGTTTTTT. Translating it yields CASGPESTGELFF.

This clonotype was recorded at least ten times. The chain carries TRBV10-3 and TRBJ1-2; TRBD1 agrees at 9 bases. V trimming: 3 bases; J trimming: 8 bases; junction bases outside the gene matches: 4. The CDR3 is made up of 13 amino acids. CDR1 ENHRY and CDR2 SYGVKD come from the germline V gene. The CDR3 here is CAISDGQGIGYTF. The CDR3 DNA is TGTGCCATCAGTGACGGACAGGGGATCGGCTACACCTTC.

The rearrangement uses TRBV19 and TRBJ2-2, with D perhaps TRBD2 (5 bases). The germline V gene encodes CDR1 LNHDA and CDR2 SQIVND (reference sequence). The ends were cut back, 4 bases at V and 4 bases at J, with 13 bases in the middle. The CDR3 is 15 residues long. The CDR3 region has the DNA TGTGCCAGTAGTACCCCGTGGGGAGTCACCGGGGAGCTGTTTTTT. The encoded protein is CASSTPWGVTGELFF.

DNA for the CDR3: TGTGCCAGCTCAAACAGCAGCTCCTATAATTCACCCCTCCACTTT. Translation: CASSNSSSYNSPLHF. The chain is built from TRBV18 and TRBJ1-6; no definite D call. The germline V gene encodes CDR1 KGHSH and CDR2 LQKENI. V lost 5 bases, J lost 0 bases, and 8 bases lay in between. The length of the CDR3 is 15 residues.